Each of the 29 T cell receptor beta chains below was sequenced from the same sample in a study of T cells in Graves' hyperthyroidism and ophthalmopathy. Using RNA transcripts as the source, TCR beta CDR3 regions were amplified. First-round RT-PCR targeting the TCR CDR3 was performed with the HTBI primer set. TCRdb itself ran the multiplex PCR reads through MiXCR, one entry per CDR3 protein. The table includes 350,000 or so distinct CDR3 sequences, about a sixth detected once. Sample: blood. Receptor source: a woman in her thirties or forties with Graves' ophthalmopathy.

This clonotype was recorded many times. The J gene is TRBJ1-2, the V gene TRBV19; 8 nucleotides line up with TRBD1. V trimming: 1 base; J trimming: 3 bases; junction bases outside the gene matches: 7. The CDR3 sequence is 16 residues long. The V gene's germline CDR1 is LNHDA and CDR2 SQIVND (reference sequence). The CDR3 sequence is CASSIVRQGSDYGYTF. DNA for the CDR3: TGTGCCAGTAGTATAGTCCGACAGGGGAGCGACTATGGCTACACCTTC.

At least ten counts were recorded for this clonotype. The gene calls are TRBV6-2 or TRBV6-3 and TRBJ1-5; perhaps TRBD1 as D (5 bases). This CDR3 has 16 residues. V lost 8 bases to trimming and J lost 7 bases, with 24 bases between them. CDR1 and CDR2 (germline): MNHEY, SVGEGT. The CDR3 is CASSYAAPGVGQPQHF. For the CDR3, the DNA is TGTGCCAGCTCATATGCCGCCCCGGGGGTAGGACAGCCCCAGCATTTT.

This clonotype occurred many times. The CDR3 nucleotides are TGTGCCAGCAGTTACGGCACATATAGCAATCAGCCCCAGCATTTT. Translated, it gives CASSYGTYSNQPQHF. This rearrangement joins TRBV6-2 or TRBV6-3 to TRBJ1-5; D is uncertain. CDR1 MNHEY and CDR2 SVGEGT come from the germline V gene. This CDR3 is 15 amino acids long. The germline V and J ends were trimmed by 2 bases and 0 bases, with 8 bases remaining between them.

There are many counts of this clonotype. The chain joins TRBV30 to TRBJ2-7; no clear D. Germline loops: CDR1 GTSNPN, CDR2 SVGIG (reference sequence). The V and J ends lost 2 bases and 2 bases respectively, with 10 bases between them. The CDR3 extends over 13 amino acids. The CDR3 sequence is CAWSNTVTYEQYF. CDR3 bases: TGTGCCTGGAGTAATACGGTCACCTACGAGCAGTACTTC.

The rearrangement uses TRBV28 and TRBJ1-2, with 9 nucleotides matching TRBD1. V was pared by 7 bases and J by 6 bases, with 9 bases of the junction left unmatched. The germline gives CDR1 MDHEN, CDR2 SYDVKM. The CDR3 runs 14 residues. The CDR3 DNA follows: TGTGCCAGCACTAAAAGGGACAGGGCCCATGGCTACACCTTC. It is translated as CASTKRDRAHGYTF.

This clonotype was counted many times. This sequence joins TRBV19 and TRBJ1-2; TRBD1 might be the D (6 bases). Germline CDR1 reads LNHDA; CDR2 reads SQIVND (reference sequence). The CDR3 runs 14 residues. V lost 4 bases and J lost 7, with 16 bases in between. CDR3 residues: CASSNLDSPAGYTF. The CDR3 coding sequence is TGTGCCAGTAGTAATCTGGACAGCCCTGCTGGCTACACCTTC.

J is TRBJ2-7 and V is TRBV10-3; a weak D match, TRBD2 (5 bases). Per germline, CDR1 ENHRY and CDR2 SYGVKD. This CDR3 comprises 17 residues. Trimming left V 11 bases short and J 0 bases short, with 26 bases between. The DNA of the CDR3 is TGTGCCTCAAAACGGGGTTGGACGGGTTTAATCTCCTACGAGCAGTACTTC. This gives the protein CASKRGWTGLISYEQYF.

This clonotype was recorded many times. The rearrangement joins TRBV4-1 to TRBJ1-2, with no clear D. Germline V gene data show CDR1 as MGHRA and CDR2 as YSYEKL. V was cut by 1 base and J by 5 bases, with 11 bases left in between. The CDR3 length is 14 residues. The CDR3 loop is CASSQATIFYGYTF. CDR3 nucleotide sequence: TGCGCCAGCAGCCAAGCCACAATTTTTTATGGCTACACCTTC.

This clonotype was detected ten times or more. The chain links TRBV3-1 to TRBJ1-1, with D unclear. Trimming took 4 bases from V and 1 from J, leaving 16 bases between them. The CDR3 covers 16 residues. Germline CDR1 and CDR2: LGHDT and YNNKEL (reference sequence). The CDR3 sequence: CASSLGRARGNTEAFF. CDR3 sequence (DNA): TGTGCCAGCAGCCTAGGGCGGGCCCGAGGGAACACTGAAGCTTTCTTT. The full variable domain, completed using reference TRBV3-1 and TRBJ1-1, is DTAVSQTPKYLVTQMGNDKSIKCEQNLGHDTMYWYKQDSKKFLKIMFSYNNKELIINETVPNRFSPKSPDKAHLNLHINSLELGDSAVYFCASSLGRARGNTEAFFGQGTRLTVV.

Ten or more counts support this clonotype. Its ends do not fully match the called genes, so a read error is possible. V usage is TRBV28 and J usage is TRBJ1-1, with a possible D match to TRBD1 (5 bases). CDR3 length: 16 amino acids. Germline CDR1 and CDR2: MDHEN and SYDVKM. CDR3 sequence (DNA): TGTGCCAGCGGTTTATACACGCCTGGGGGGAACACTGAAGCTTTCTTT. This encodes CASGLYTPGGNTEAFF.

The table lists this clonotype with many counts. The chain is built from TRBV20-1 and TRBJ2-5; D unclear. CDR1 and CDR2 from the germline V gene are DFQATT and SNEGSKA (reference sequence). The CDR3 covers 15 residues. Deletions cut 1 base from V and 0 bases from J, with 12 bases between. CDR3 residues: CSARGRGEYQETQYF. The CDR3 DNA reads as TGCAGTGCTAGAGGGAGAGGCGAGTACCAAGAGACCCAGTACTTC.

For this clonotype: The germline gene is not matched at one end of the junction; a read error may be the cause. This chain links TRBV12-3 or TRBV12-4 with TRBJ2-7; 8 positions agree with TRBD2. The CDR3 runs to 15 residues. This CDR3 reads CASSRGRAGVGEQSF. The CDR3, as DNA: TGTGCCAGCAGTCGGGGACGAGCGGGAGTTGGCGAGCAGTCCTTC.

This clonotype has ten or more counts. The rearrangement links TRBV12-3 or TRBV12-4 to TRBJ1-1; D is unresolved. The CDR3 length is 10 residues. V lost 8 bases and J lost 8, with 9 bases in between. This CDR3 reads CASGTREAFF. The CDR3 DNA is TGTGCCAGCGGCACAAGAGAAGCTTTCTTT.

This clonotype was observed a few times. Here the CDR3 DNA reads TGTGCCAGCAGCGCACGACACGGCCTCTCTGGAAACACCATATATTTT. Protein sequence: CASSARHGLSGNTIYF. V usage is TRBV9 and J usage is TRBJ1-3; D is undetermined. There are 16 residues in the CDR3. Deletions cut 3 bases from V and 0 bases from J, with 13 bases between. Germline CDR1 and CDR2: SGDLS and YYNGEE.

This clonotype has more than one count but fewer than ten. The chain recombines TRBV12-3 or TRBV12-4 with TRBJ2-2; D might be TRBD2 (6 bases). The CDR3 covers 12 residues. V lost 7 bases, J lost 7 bases, and 10 bases lay in between. The CDR3 loop is CASISGNGELFF. In DNA, the CDR3 is TGTGCCAGCATTAGCGGAAACGGGGAGCTGTTTTTT.

This clonotype was detected a few times. A much larger clone is a single base away; this may be a read error. This chain connects TRBV6-1 to TRBJ1-2; D remains unclear. There are 15 residues in the CDR3. V was trimmed by 11 bases and J by 7 bases, leaving 26 bases between them. The germline gives CDR1 MNHNS, CDR2 SASEGT. The CDR3 is CAGIRKAGCELGYTF. The CDR3 DNA is TGTGCCGGCATTCGGAAAGCGGGGTGCGAACTTGGCTACACCTTC.

This clonotype occurred many times. The CDR3 protein is CASGWGLQGTYEQYF. CDR3 bases: TGTGCCAGCGGGTGGGGCCTCCAAGGGACCTACGAGCAGTACTTC. The chain joins TRBV12-3 or TRBV12-4 to TRBJ2-7; D is perhaps TRBD1 (5 bases). The CDR3 has 15 amino acids. V lost 8 bases and J lost 2, with 19 bases in between.

This clonotype appeared many times. The chain combines TRBV11-1 with TRBJ2-2; 10 bases match TRBD2. The CDR3 runs to 16 residues. Germline V CDR1 and CDR2: SGHAT, FQDESV (reference sequence). V shed 4 bases, J shed 6 bases, and the junction held 8 bases outside the gene matches. The CDR3 sequence: CASSSPGLASAGELFF. CDR3 in DNA: TGTGCCAGCAGCTCCCCGGGACTAGCGAGCGCCGGGGAGCTGTTTTTT. The whole variable domain, remainder taken from reference TRBV11-1 and TRBJ2-2, is EAEVAQSPRYKITEKSQAVAFWCDPISGHATLYWYRQILGQGPELLVQFQDESVVDDSQLPKDRFSAERLKGVDSTLKIQPAELGDSAMYLCASSSPGLASAGELFFGEGSRLTVL.

This clonotype was observed many times. This chain joins TRBV6-1 and TRBJ2-7; 11 bases map to TRBD1. The CDR3 runs to 13 residues. CDR1 and CDR2 from the germline V gene are MNHNS and SASEGT. V lost 3 bases to trimming and J lost 6 bases; unmatched junction nucleotides: 1. The CDR3 nucleotides are TGTGCCAGCAGTGAGGGACAGGGGGTCGAGCAGTACTTC. Translating it yields CASSEGQGVEQYF.

Many counts were recorded for this clonotype. The chain recombines TRBV7-8 with TRBJ2-2; 11 bases fit TRBD1. Losses at the gene ends were 5 bases for V and 7 bases for J; bases not matched to a gene: 9. The CDR3 totals 16 residues. CDR1 is SGHVS, CDR2 FQNEAQ, per germline. The CDR3 here is CASSKRGTGGVGELFF. CDR3 nucleotide sequence: TGTGCCAGCAGCAAACGCGGGACAGGGGGAGTCGGGGAGCTGTTTTTT.

The sample holds many counts of this clonotype. This chain links TRBV24-1 with TRBJ2-2; D possibly uses TRBD1 or TRBD2 (5 bases each). Deletions cut 4 bases from V and 13 bases from J, with 18 bases between. Germline lookup yields CDR1 KGHDR and CDR2 SFDVKD. The length of the CDR3 is 14 residues. This chain's CDR3 is CATSDSKLGERLFF. CDR3 DNA sequence: TGTGCCACCAGTGACTCCAAACTGGGGGAGAGGCTGTTTTTT.

Many counts were recorded for this clonotype. The chain recombines TRBV10-2 with TRBJ1-2; 10 bases agree with TRBD1. Germline CDR1 is WSHSY and CDR2 is SAAADI. The V segment lost 3 bases and the J segment 3 bases; nucleotides outside the gene matches: 7. CDR3 length: 16 amino acids. The CDR3: CASSDMRQGAYYGYTF. The CDR3 DNA sequence: TGCGCCAGCAGTGATATGAGACAGGGGGCTTACTATGGCTACACCTTC.

This clonotype was observed many times. The chain joins TRBV20-1 to TRBJ2-7; 8 bases align to TRBD2. The J segment lost 2 bases and the V segment lost 4 bases, leaving 10 bases of the junction unmatched. The germline gives CDR1 DFQATT, CDR2 SNEGSKA (reference sequence). This CDR3 is built from 15 residues. The CDR3 sequence: CSANTPTSEAYEQYF. CDR3 DNA: TGCAGTGCTAACACACCGACTAGCGAGGCCTACGAGCAGTACTTC.

This clonotype was counted many times. The V call is TRBV14, the J call TRBJ1-1, with a weak D call TRBD1 (5 bases). This CDR3 comprises 12 residues. Germline V lookup: CDR1 SGHDN, CDR2 FVKESK. Trimming stripped 4 bases from V and 11 bases from J, with 14 bases between. CDR3 region: CASSRFAGIAFF. CDR3 bases: TGTGCCAGCAGCCGTTTTGCAGGGATCGCTTTCTTT.

The chain carries TRBV28 and TRBJ1-2, with 7 bases aligning to TRBD1. This CDR3 is built from 13 residues. Looked up from germline, CDR1 is MDHEN and CDR2 is SYDVKM. V trimming: 9 bases; J trimming: 1 base; junction bases outside the gene matches: 5. Here the CDR3 DNA reads TGTGCCAGTAGACGGGACAGTAACTATGGCTACACCTTC. Translating it yields CASRRDSNYGYTF.

This clonotype was counted at least ten times. This sequence joins TRBV3-1 and TRBJ1-5, with 10 bases aligning to TRBD1. V gave up 1 base and J gave up 4 bases; unmatched junction bases: 4. The CDR3 covers 16 residues. Germline CDR1 reads LGHDT; CDR2 reads YNNKEL (reference sequence). Here the CDR3 DNA reads TGTGCCAGCAGCCAAGGAGGGACAGGGGAAAATCAGCCCCAGCATTTT. It is translated as CASSQGGTGENQPQHF.

This chain connects TRBV19 to TRBJ2-7; either TRBD1 or TRBD2 may supply D (6 bases each). The CDR3 has 14 residues. V was clipped by 10 bases and J by 2 bases, with 18 bases between them. CDR1 is LNHDA and CDR2 is SQIVND in the germline V gene (reference sequence). The CDR3 region is CATRRGSGPYEQYF. As DNA, the CDR3 is TGTGCCACTCGCAGGGGAAGCGGGCCCTACGAGCAGTACTTC.

Ten or more counts support this clonotype. This chain connects TRBV5-1 to TRBJ1-6; TRBD1 aligns across 9 bases. The germline CDR1 and CDR2 sequences are SGHRS and YFSETQ. This CDR3 contains 15 residues. The junction had 9 bases not matched to a gene; V was cut back by 4 bases and J by 10 bases. In DNA, the CDR3 is TGCGCCAGCAGCCTACCGGGACAGGGAGAGTCACCCCTCCACTTT. It is translated as CASSLPGQGESPLHF.

Concerning this clonotype itself: Being one base from a much bigger clone, this may be a read error. The chain uses TRBV29-1 and TRBJ1-1; D unclear. The CDR3 runs 12 residues. Per germline, CDR1 SQVTM and CDR2 ANQGSEA. The CDR3: CSVDRLNSEAFF. CDR3 in DNA: TGCAGCGTTGACAGACTGAACTCTGAAGCTTTCTTT.